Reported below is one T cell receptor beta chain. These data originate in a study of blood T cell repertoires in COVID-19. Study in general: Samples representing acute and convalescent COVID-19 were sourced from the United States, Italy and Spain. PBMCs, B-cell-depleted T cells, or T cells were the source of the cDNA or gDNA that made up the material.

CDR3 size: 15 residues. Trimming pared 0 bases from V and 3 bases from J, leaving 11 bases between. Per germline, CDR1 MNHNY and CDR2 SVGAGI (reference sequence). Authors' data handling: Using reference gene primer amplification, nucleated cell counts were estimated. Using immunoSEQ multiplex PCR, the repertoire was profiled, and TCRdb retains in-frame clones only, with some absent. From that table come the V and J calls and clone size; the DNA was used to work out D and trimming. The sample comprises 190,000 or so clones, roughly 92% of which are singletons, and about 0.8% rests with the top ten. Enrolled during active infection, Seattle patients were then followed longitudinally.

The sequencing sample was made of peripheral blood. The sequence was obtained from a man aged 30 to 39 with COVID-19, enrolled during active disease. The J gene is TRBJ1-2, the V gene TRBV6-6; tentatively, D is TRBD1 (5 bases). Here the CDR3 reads CASSYSRQTDYGYTF. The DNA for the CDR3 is TGTGCCAGCAGTTACTCTCGACAGACGGACTATGGCTACACCTTC.